Listed here is a single T cell receptor beta chain. The CDR3 contains 15 residues. With 4 bases clipped from V and 5 bases from J, the junction kept 9 bases outside the gene matches. CDR1 SGHNT and CDR2 YYREEE come from the germline V gene (reference sequence). In the original processing: For nucleated cells, counts were estimated from reference gene primer amplification. Sequencing used immunoSEQ multiplex PCR; TCRdb keeps in-frame clones, though not all of them. From that table come the V and J calls and clone size; the DNA was used to work out D and trimming. The sample lists some 20,000 clones; 70% to 85% were seen once. The record originates from a study of blood T cell repertoires in COVID-19. Looking at the study overall: Donors in the United States, Italy and Spain gave samples during acute or convalescent COVID-19.

Input material: peripheral blood. The gene calls are TRBV5-4 and TRBJ2-5, with 9 bases matching TRBD1. The clonotype originates from a human donor in a cohort sampled during active COVID-19. CDR3 DNA sequence: TGTGCCAGCAGCCCGCAGACAGGGGGACGGGAGACCCAGTACTTC. Amino acids: CASSPQTGGRETQYF.